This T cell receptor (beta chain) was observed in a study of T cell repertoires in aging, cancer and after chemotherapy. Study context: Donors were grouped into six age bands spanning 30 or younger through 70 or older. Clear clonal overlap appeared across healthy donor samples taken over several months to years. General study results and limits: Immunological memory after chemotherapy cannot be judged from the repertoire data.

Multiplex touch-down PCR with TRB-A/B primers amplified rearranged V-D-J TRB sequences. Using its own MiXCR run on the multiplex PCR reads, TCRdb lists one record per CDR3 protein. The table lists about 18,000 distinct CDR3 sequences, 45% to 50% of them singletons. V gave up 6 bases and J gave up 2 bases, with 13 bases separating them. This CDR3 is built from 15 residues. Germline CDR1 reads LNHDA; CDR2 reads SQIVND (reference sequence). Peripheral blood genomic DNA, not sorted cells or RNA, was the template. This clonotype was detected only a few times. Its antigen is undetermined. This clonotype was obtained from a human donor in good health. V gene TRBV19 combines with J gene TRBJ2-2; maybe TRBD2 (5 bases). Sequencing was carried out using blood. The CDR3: CASRKVGLNTGELFF. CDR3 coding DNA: TGTGCCAGTAGAAAAGTCGGACTCAACACCGGGGAGCTGTTTTTT.